This record concerns one T cell receptor beta chain sequence. Its antigen is not known. These data are taken from a study of T cell responses to AZD1222 COVID-19 vaccine. For the study at large: Second-dose intervals near 4 or 12 weeks were combined.

Assay used: immunoSEQ multiplex PCR; TCRdb lists only in-frame clones, some missing. The sample includes roughly 120,000 clones, approximately 86% seen only once; the top ten take approximately 5%. Deletions cut 4 bases from V and 0 bases from J, with 9 bases between. There are 15 residues in the CDR3. The germline CDR1 and CDR2 sequences are MNHEY and SMNVEV (reference sequence). General study findings and limits: Among the donors, most were white British and more were female, and clonal diversity was possibly underestimated. Dominant CD4 TCR responses targeted spike regions 160-218 and 743-854. After two AZD1222 doses, spike-specific TCR breadth and depth rose versus day 0.

Sample: peripheral blood, taken on day 0 of AZD1222 vaccination. The V call is TRBV27, the J call TRBJ1-4; D ambiguous. The sequence was collected from an adult in good health. The CDR3 DNA reads TGTGCCAGCAGTTCACTGGGTGCAACTAATGAAAAACTGTTTTTT. Translating gives CASSSLGATNEKLFF.